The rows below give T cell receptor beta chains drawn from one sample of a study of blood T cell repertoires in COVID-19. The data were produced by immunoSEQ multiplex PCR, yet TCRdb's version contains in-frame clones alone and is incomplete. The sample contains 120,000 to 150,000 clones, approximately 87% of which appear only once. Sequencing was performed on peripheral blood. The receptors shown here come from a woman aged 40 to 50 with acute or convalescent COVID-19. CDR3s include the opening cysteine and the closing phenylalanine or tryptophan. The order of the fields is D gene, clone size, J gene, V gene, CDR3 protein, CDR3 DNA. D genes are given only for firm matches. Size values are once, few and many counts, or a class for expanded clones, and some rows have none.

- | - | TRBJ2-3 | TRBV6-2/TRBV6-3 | CASSTAGASDTQYF | TGTGCCAGCAGTACGGCGGGGGCTTCAGATACGCAGTATTTT
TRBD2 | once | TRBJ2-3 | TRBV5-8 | CASSLGGTSGGVDTQYF | TGTGCCAGCAGCTTGGGGGGCACTAGCGGGGGAGTGGATACGCAGTATTTT
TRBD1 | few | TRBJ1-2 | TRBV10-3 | CAISPTGGAVGYTF | TGTGCCATCAGTCCGACAGGGGGCGCGGTTGGCTACACCTTC
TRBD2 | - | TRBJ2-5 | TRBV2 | CAGLGLAGETQYF | TGTGCCGGACTGGGACTAGCGGGGGAGACCCAGTACTTC
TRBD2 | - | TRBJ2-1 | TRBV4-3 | CASSQEWASGGEGSYNEQFF | TGCGCCAGCAGCCAAGAGTGGGCTAGCGGGGGGGAAGGCTCCTACAATGAGCAGTTCTTC
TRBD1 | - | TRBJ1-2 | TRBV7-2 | CASSSSATGSNYGYTF | TGTGCCAGCAGCTCCTCTGCGACAGGGAGTAACTATGGCTACACCTTC
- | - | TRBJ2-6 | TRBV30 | CAWKSGRAGANVLTF | TGTGCCTGGAAGTCGGGTCGAGCTGGGGCCAACGTCCTGACTTTC
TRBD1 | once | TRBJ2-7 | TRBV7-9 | CASSMGFGGTGDSYEQYF | TGTGCCAGCAGCATGGGGTTTGGGGGGACAGGGGACTCCTACGAGCAGTACTTC
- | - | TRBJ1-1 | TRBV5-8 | CASSRRAGDTEAFF | TGTGCCAGCAGCCGGCGGGCAGGGGACACTGAAGCTTTCTTT
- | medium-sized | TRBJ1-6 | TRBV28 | CASSGPQGNSPLHF | TGTGCCAGCAGTGGGCCCCAGGGAAATTCACCCCTCCACTTT
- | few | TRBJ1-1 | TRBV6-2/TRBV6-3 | CASNPQGGGDTEAFF | TGTGCCAGCAACCCTCAGGGCGGGGGAGACACTGAAGCTTTCTTT
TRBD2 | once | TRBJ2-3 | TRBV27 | CASSSPLAGGLDTQYF | TGTGCCAGCAGTTCACCCCTAGCGGGGGGGTTAGATACGCAGTATTTT
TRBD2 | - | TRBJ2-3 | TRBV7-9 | CASSAWGGSTDTQYF | TGTGCCAGCAGCGCCTGGGGGGGGAGCACAGATACGCAGTATTTT
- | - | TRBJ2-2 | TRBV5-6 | CASSLALNTGELFF | TGTGCCAGCAGCTTGGCGTTGAACACCGGGGAGCTGTTTTTT
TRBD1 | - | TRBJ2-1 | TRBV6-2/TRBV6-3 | CASSPGTGHLDEQFF | TGTGCCAGCAGTCCCGGGACAGGGCATTTAGATGAGCAGTTCTTC
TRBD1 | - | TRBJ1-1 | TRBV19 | CASSTLSGGTEAFF | TGTGCCAGTAGTACCCTATCAGGGGGCACTGAAGCTTTCTTT
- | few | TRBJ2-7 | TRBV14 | CASSQEEGSTYEQYF | TGTGCCAGCAGCCAAGAGGAGGGATCAACCTACGAGCAGTACTTC
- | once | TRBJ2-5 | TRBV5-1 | CASSLVGSARGETQYF | TGCGCCAGCAGCTTGGTAGGCAGTGCCCGGGGGGAGACCCAGTACTTC
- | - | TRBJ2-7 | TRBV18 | CASSWTEDYEQYF | TGTGCCAGCTCATGGACAGAGGACTACGAGCAGTACTTC
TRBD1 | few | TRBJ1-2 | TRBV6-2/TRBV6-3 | CASSVQGNYGYTF | TGTGCCAGCAGTGTACAGGGGAACTATGGCTACACCTTC
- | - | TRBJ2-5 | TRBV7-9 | CASSLSRQGGETQYF | TGTGCCAGCAGCTTATCCCGACAGGGAGGAGAGACCCAGTACTTC
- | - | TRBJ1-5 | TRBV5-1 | CASSPMGGNQPQHF | TGCGCCAGCAGCCCCATGGGAGGGAATCAGCCCCAGCATTTT
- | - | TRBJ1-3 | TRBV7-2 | CASSLGQASGNTIYF | TGTGCCAGCAGCTTAGGACAGGCCTCTGGAAACACCATATATTTT
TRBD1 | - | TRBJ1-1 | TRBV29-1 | CSVALGQGNTEAFF | TGCAGCGTTGCATTGGGACAGGGAAACACTGAAGCTTTCTTT
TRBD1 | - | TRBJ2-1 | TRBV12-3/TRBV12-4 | CASSLGGQGHFF | TGTGCCAGCAGTTTGGGGGGACAGGGACACTTCTTC
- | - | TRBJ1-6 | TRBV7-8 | CASSLNPGGSYNSPLHF | TGTGCCAGCAGCTTAAACCCCGGGGGCTCCTATAATTCACCCCTCCACTTT
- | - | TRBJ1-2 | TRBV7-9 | CASSLDRASGYTF | TGTGCCAGCAGCTTAGACAGGGCTAGCGGCTACACCTTC
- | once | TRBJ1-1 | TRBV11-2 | CASSLGGGLEAFF | TGTGCCAGCAGCTTAGGGGGGGGGCTAGAAGCTTTCTTT
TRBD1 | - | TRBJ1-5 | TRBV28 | CASSSLDRGWGSNQPQHF | TGTGCCAGCAGTTCCCTCGACAGGGGTTGGGGTAGCAATCAGCCCCAGCATTTT
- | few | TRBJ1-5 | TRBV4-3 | CASSRSRFNGPQHF | TGCGCCAGCAGCCGGAGTCGGTTTAATGGGCCCCAGCATTTT
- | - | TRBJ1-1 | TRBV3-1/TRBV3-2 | CASSQWGDTEAFF | TGTGCCAGCAGCCAATGGGGGGACACTGAAGCTTTCTTT
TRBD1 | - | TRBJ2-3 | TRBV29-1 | CSAQPGQTDTQYF | TGCAGCGCCCAGCCGGGACAGACAGATACGCAGTATTTT
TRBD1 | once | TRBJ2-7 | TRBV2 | CARSVDRFIDEQYF | TGTGCCAGATCTGTGGACAGGTTTATCGACGAGCAGTACTTC
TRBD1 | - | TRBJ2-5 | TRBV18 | CASSPLGTGEYQETQYF | TGTGCCAGCTCACCACTAGGGACAGGGGAGTACCAAGAGACCCAGTACTTC
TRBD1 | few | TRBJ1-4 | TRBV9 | CASSDGQAVEKLFF | TGTGCCAGCAGCGATGGACAGGCGGTTGAAAAACTGTTTTTT
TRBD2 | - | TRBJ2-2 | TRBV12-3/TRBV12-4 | CASNSGGTGELFF | TGTGCCAGCAATAGCGGGGGGACCGGGGAGCTGTTTTTT
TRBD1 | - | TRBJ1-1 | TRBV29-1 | CSVLGQVGTEAFF | TGCAGCGTGTTAGGACAGGTAGGGACTGAAGCTTTCTTT
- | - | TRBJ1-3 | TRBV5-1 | CASSLEQGQTGNTIYF | TGCGCCAGCAGCTTGGAACAGGGCCAAACTGGAAACACCATATATTTT
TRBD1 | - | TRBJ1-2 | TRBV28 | CASRDRGSNYGYTF | TGTGCCAGCAGGGACAGGGGTAGTAACTATGGCTACACCTTC
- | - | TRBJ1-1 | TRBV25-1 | CASSEWPRGSEAFF | TGTGCCAGCAGTGAATGGCCTCGAGGGTCTGAAGCTTTCTTT
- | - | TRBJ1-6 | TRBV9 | CASSVSDNSPLHF | TGTGCCAGCAGCGTAAGCGATAATTCACCCCTCCACTTT
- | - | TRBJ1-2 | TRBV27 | CASSFTGYGYTF | TGTGCCAGCAGTTTTACAGGGTATGGCTACACCTTC
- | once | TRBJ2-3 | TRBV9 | CASSVARDAGPTDTQYF | TGTGCCAGCAGCGTAGCCCGGGATGCGGGTCCCACAGATACGCAGTATTTT
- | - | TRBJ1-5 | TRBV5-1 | CASSAGLDQPQHF | TGCGCCAGCAGCGCCGGACTCGATCAGCCCCAGCATTTT
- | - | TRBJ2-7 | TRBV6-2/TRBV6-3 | CASSTREVYEQYF | TGTGCGAGCAGTACGAGGGAGGTCTACGAGCAGTACTTC
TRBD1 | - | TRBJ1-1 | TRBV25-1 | CASSEPDRLNTEAFF | TGTGCCAGCAGTGAACCGGACAGGCTGAACACTGAAGCTTTCTTT
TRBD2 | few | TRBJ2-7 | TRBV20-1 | CSASALAGLNYEQYF | TGCAGTGCTAGTGCCCTAGCGGGGTTAAACTACGAGCAGTACTTC
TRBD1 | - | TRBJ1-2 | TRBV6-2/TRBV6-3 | CASSLTGTGVYGYTF | TGTGCCAGCAGCCTCACCGGGACAGGGGTCTATGGCTACACCTTC
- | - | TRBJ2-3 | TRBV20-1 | CSASPITYSLLTDTQYF | TGCAGTGCTAGTCCAATCACCTACAGTCTTCTCACAGATACGCAGTATTTT
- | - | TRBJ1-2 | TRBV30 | CAWTRTLRGYTF | TGTGCCTGGACCCGGACTCTTCGGGGCTACACCTTC
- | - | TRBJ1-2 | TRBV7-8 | CASGQSPPNYGYTF | TGTGCGAGCGGCCAGAGCCCTCCTAACTATGGCTACACCTTC
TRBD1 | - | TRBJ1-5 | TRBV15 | CATSRDPGDRGGNQPQHF | TGTGCCACCAGCAGAGATCCTGGGGACAGGGGCGGCAATCAGCCCCAGCATTTT
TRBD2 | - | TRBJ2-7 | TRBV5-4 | CASSSRGTSGSYEQYF | TGTGCCAGCAGCTCCCGCGGGACTAGCGGTTCCTACGAGCAGTACTTC
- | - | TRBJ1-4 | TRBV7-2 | CASSLGQPNEKLFF | TGTGCCAGCAGCTTAGGGCAACCTAATGAAAAACTGTTTTTT
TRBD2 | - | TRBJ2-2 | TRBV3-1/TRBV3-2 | CASSPPRGSGGPSTGELFF | TGTGCCAGCAGCCCCCCCCGAGGAAGCGGGGGGCCGAGCACCGGGGAGCTGTTTTTT
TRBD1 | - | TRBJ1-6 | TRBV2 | CASSTSPGQSSYNSPLHF | TGTGCCAGCTCCACCTCTCCGGGACAGAGCTCCTATAATTCACCCCTCCACTTT
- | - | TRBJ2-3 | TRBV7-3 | CASSLNRVEDTQYF | TGTGCCAGCAGCTTAAACAGGGTTGAAGATACGCAGTATTTT